This TCR beta chain was retrieved from a study of T-cell reconstitution after alpha-beta-depleted transplantation in children. Study observations and caveats: A year post-transplant, T-cell counts and diversity derived mostly from newly produced T cells. After transplant, high TCRbeta diversity at day 60 in some patients arose from surviving recipient T cells and thymic progenitors. By about two months after transplant, alpha-beta T cells reportedly arose from several hundred graft clones that had expanded.

V lost 2 bases, J lost 0 bases, and 8 bases lay in between. This CDR3 has 14 amino acids. CDR1 DFQATT and CDR2 SNEGSKA come from the germline V gene (reference sequence). Preparation of the TCRbeta library used unique molecular identifiers. MiXCR, applied by TCRdb to the PCR reads, yields one record per CDR3 protein. The profile shows about 310,000 distinct CDR3 sequences, more than 20% of them singletons. This clonotype was observed a few times. Its antigen is as yet unknown. The chain has TRBV20-1 and TRBJ1-5; D unresolved. Sequenced here: PBMCs, mostly from graft donor cells, sampled 180 days after TCRalphabeta/CD19-depleted stem cell transplant. This receptor was taken from a male patient younger than 18 who had a stem cell transplant for acute lymphoblastic leukemia, so the T cells may come from the graft donor. Written as DNA, the CDR3 is TGCAGTGCTAGACGACGGATTAGCAATCAGCCCCAGCATTTT. Its translation is CSARRRISNQPQHF.